These 10 T cell receptor beta chains originate from one sample sequenced in a study of blood T cell repertoires in COVID-19. TCRdb's copy holds only in-frame clones and misses some; the assay was immunoSEQ multiplex PCR. Here the sample spans roughly 400,000 clones, around 87% being singletons. Sequencing was performed on peripheral blood. These receptors came from a woman aged 60-70 years with COVID-19, enrolled during active disease.

This rearrangement joins TRBV7-2 to TRBJ2-3, with 13 bases lining up with TRBD2. This CDR3 contains 15 residues. V lost 6 bases and J lost 4; bases outside the gene matches: 4. The germline gives CDR1 SGHTA, CDR2 FQGNSA. CDR3 DNA sequence: TGTGCCAGCAGGGAGGGACTAGCGGGGTCAGATACGCAGTATTTT. Translated, it gives CASREGLAGSDTQYF. Full variable domain (remainder filled in from reference TRBV7-2 and TRBJ2-3): GAGVSQSPSNKVTEKGKDVELRCDPISGHTALYWYRQSLGQGLEFLIYFQGNSAPDKSGLPSDRFSAERTGGSVSTLTIQRTQQEDSAVYLCASREGLAGSDTQYFGPGTRLTVL.

The V gene is TRBV15, the J gene TRBJ2-7, with TRBD2 as a possible D gene (5 bases). CDR1 is LNHNV and CDR2 is YYDKDF in the germline V gene (reference sequence). This CDR3 is 13 amino acids long. V dropped 1 base and J dropped 4 bases, with 8 bases sitting between them. The CDR3 DNA sequence: TGTGCCACCAGCAGAGCCCGGGAATACGAGCAGTACTTC. Its translation is CATSRAREYEQYF.

This clone was picked up a small number of times. This chain uses TRBV27 with TRBJ1-2; TRBD1 aligns across 8 bases. Trimming cost V 6 bases and J 6 bases; bases outside gene matches: 3. The CDR3 sequence is 12 residues long. The V gene's germline CDR1 is MNHEY and CDR2 SMNVEV (reference sequence). In DNA, the CDR3 is TGTGCCAGCAGCCGGACAGGGAATGGCTACACCTTC. It is translated as CASSRTGNGYTF.

The count of this clone is one. The gene calls are TRBV3-1 (or the pseudogene TRBV3-2) and TRBJ2-7, with 10 bases matching TRBD1. With 3 bases clipped from V and 2 bases from J, the junction kept 4 bases outside the gene matches. The CDR3 extends over 15 amino acids. The V gene's germline CDR1 is LGHDT and CDR2 YNNKEL (reference sequence). The CDR3 loop reads CASSHRGQGPYEQYF. Here the CDR3 DNA reads TGTGCCAGCAGCCATAGGGGACAGGGGCCCTACGAGCAGTACTTC.

This chain uses TRBV23-1 with TRBJ2-5; TRBD2 might be the D (6 bases). TRBV23-1 is an ORF for which the function is uncertain. CDR3 length equals 13 residues. V was clipped by 11 bases and J by 5 bases, with 18 bases between them. The CDR3 sequence: CARPEGGVETQYF. For the CDR3, the DNA is TGCGCCCGCCCAGAGGGAGGTGTGGAGACCCAGTACTTC.

The CDR3 loop reads CASSRASRGQGGYTF. CDR3 bases: TGTGCCAGCAGTCGTGCATCCAGGGGGCAGGGTGGCTACACCTTC. The chain couples TRBV28 to TRBJ1-2, with 8 bases lining up with TRBD1. The J segment lost 7 bases and the V segment lost 5 bases, leaving 12 bases of the junction unmatched. The CDR3 runs to 15 residues. Germline CDR1 and CDR2: MDHEN and SYDVKM.

The sample holds a few counts of this clone. J is TRBJ2-3 and V is TRBV2, with a weak D call TRBD2 (6 bases). CDR1 and CDR2 from the germline V gene are SNHLY and FYNNEI. This CDR3 is 16 amino acids long. The ends were cut back, 2 bases at V and 14 bases at J, with 26 bases in the middle. CDR3 amino acids: CASSESSVGMVYPLYF. For the CDR3, the DNA is TGTGCCAGCAGTGAATCTAGCGTGGGGATGGTGTATCCCCTGTATTTT.

The rearrangement links TRBV2 to TRBJ2-2; D is ambiguous. Germline CDR1 SNHLY, CDR2 FYNNEI. V dropped 8 bases and J dropped 0 bases, with 10 bases sitting between them. This CDR3 contains 14 residues. As DNA, the CDR3 is TGTGCCAGCCTAAGGCTAGCGAACACCGGGGAGCTGTTTTTT. It yields the protein CASLRLANTGELFF.

This chain uses TRBV3-1 (or the pseudogene TRBV3-2) with TRBJ2-1; D not certain. Germline CDR1 and CDR2: LGHDT and YNNKEL (reference sequence). The CDR3 loop spans 14 amino acids. V lost 0 bases, J lost 8 bases, and 11 bases lay in between. CDR3 nucleotides: TGTGCCAGCAGCCAAGATTCAGTGATCGATGAGCAGTTCTTC. Its translation is CASSQDSVIDEQFF.

The chain links TRBV7-9 to TRBJ2-7, with D maybe TRBD1 (5 bases). The V end lost 3 bases, the J end lost 6 bases, and 15 bases lay between the germline ends. Germline V gene sequence: CDR1 SEHNR, CDR2 FQNEAQ (reference sequence). The CDR3 has 14 amino acids. For the CDR3, the DNA is TGTGCCAGCAGCTTGAGGCAGGGAATCGGCGAGCAGTACTTC. Translating gives CASSLRQGIGEQYF.